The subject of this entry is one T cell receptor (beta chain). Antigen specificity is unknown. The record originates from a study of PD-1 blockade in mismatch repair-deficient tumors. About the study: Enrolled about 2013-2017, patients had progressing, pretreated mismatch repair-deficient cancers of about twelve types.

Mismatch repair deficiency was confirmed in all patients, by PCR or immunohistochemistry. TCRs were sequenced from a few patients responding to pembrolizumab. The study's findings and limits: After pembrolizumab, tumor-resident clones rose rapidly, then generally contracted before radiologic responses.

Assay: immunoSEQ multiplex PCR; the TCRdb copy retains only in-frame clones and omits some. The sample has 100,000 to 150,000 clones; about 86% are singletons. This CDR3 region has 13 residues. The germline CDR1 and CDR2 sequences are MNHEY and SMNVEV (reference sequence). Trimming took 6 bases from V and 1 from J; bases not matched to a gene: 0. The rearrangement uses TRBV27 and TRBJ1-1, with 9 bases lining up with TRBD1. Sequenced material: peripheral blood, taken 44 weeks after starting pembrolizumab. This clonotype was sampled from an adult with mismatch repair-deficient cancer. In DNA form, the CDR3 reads TGTGCCAGCAGGGGACAGGGGAACACTGAAGCTTTCTTT. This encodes CASRGQGNTEAFF.